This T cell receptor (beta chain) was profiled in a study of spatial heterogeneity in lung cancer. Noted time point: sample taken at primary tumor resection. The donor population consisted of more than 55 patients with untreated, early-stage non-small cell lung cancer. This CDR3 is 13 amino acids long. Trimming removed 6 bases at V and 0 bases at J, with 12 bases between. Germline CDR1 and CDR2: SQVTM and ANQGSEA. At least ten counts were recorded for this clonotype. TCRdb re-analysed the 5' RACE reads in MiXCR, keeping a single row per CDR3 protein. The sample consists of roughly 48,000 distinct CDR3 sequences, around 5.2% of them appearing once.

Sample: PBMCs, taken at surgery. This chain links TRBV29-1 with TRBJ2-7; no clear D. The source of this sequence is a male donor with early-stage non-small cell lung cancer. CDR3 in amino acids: CSVQRISSYEQYF. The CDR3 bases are TGCAGCGTGCAAAGGATTAGCTCCTACGAGCAGTACTTC.